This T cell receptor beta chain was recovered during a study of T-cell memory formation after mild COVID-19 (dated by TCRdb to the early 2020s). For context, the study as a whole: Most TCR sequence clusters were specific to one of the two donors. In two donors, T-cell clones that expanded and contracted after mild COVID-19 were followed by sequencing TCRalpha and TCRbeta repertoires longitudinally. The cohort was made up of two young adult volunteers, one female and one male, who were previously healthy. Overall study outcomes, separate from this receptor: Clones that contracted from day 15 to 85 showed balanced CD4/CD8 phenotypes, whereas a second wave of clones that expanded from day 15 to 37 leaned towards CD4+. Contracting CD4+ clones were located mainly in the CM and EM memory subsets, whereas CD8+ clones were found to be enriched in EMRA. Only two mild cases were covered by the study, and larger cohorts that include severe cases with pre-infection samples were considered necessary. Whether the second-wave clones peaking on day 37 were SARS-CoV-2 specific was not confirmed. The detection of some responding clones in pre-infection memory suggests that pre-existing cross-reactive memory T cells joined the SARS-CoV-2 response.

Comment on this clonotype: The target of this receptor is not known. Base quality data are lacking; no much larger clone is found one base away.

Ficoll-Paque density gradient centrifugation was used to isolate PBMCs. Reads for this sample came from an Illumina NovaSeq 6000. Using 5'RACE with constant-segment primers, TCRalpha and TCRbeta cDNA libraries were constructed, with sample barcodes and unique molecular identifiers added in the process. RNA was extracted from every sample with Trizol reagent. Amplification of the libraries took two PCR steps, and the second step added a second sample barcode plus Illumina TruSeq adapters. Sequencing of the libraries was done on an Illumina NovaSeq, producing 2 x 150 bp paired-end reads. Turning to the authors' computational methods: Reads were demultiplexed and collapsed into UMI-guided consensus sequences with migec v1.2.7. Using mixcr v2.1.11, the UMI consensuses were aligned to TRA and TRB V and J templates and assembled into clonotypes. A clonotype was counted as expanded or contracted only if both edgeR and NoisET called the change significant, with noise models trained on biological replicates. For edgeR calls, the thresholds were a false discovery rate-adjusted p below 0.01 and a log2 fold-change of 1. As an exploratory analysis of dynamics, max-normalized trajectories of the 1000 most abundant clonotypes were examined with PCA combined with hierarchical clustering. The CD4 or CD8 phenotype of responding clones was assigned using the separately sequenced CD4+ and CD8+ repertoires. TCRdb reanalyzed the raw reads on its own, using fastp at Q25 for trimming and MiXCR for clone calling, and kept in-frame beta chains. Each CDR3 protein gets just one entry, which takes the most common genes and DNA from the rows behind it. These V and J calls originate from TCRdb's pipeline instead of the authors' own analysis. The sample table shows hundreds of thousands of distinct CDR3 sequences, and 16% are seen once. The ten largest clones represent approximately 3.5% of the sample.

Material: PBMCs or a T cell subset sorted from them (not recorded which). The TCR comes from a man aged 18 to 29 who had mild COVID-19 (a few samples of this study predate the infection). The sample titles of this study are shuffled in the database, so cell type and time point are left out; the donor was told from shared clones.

The encoded CDR3 is CASSPSTHEQYF. The bases read TGTGCCAGCTCACCAAGTACCCACGAGCAGTACTTC. The rearranged segments are TRBV18 and TRBJ2-7; the D gene identity is not certain. CDR1 and CDR2, per the germline V gene, are KGHSH and LQKENI. From the cysteine up to the phenylalanine, the CDR3 has a length of 12 residues. Only the CDR3 part of the read is kept: 36 bases, read in frame from the first base. V and J lose 2 bases and 5 bases, and a span of 7 bases separates them. This CDR3, with the reference TRBV18 and TRBJ2-7 proteins standing in past its ends, gives the full variable domain NAGVMQNPRHLVRRRGQEARLRCSPMKGHSHVYWYRQLPEEGLKFMVYLQKENIIDESGMPKERFSAEFPKEGPSILRIQQVVRGDSAAYFCASSPSTHEQYFGPGTRLTVT.